This T cell receptor (beta chain) appears in the sequencing data of a study of blood T cell repertoires in COVID-19. Study as a whole: Acute and convalescent COVID-19 specimens originated in the United States, Italy and Spain. Nucleic acid was either cDNA or gDNA, and it came from T cells, B-cell-depleted T cells, or PBMCs.

TCRdb's copy holds only in-frame clones and misses some; the assay was immunoSEQ multiplex PCR. The sample lists 150,000 to 200,000 clones, 65% to 85% occurring once. V lost 3 bases, J lost 2 bases, and 15 bases lay in between. This CDR3 comprises 16 residues. CDR1 and CDR2 from the germline V gene are MNHEY and SVGAGI. The sequencing sample was made of peripheral blood. The gene calls are TRBV6-5 and TRBJ2-3; D may be TRBD2 (6 bases). The receptor comes from a woman in her thirties with acute or convalescent COVID-19. CDR3 nucleotides: TGTGCCAGCAGTTATAGCCCGACTAGGGTCACAGATACGCAGTATTTT. This encodes CASSYSPTRVTDTQYF.